This T cell receptor beta chain was sequenced in a study of molecular identifiers for immune sequencing clone quantification. Across the whole study: In replicates, the authors split RNA from around 20,000 or 100,000 naive CD8 cells five ways and sequenced four.

The sample holds a few counts of this clonotype. The CDR3 has 14 amino acids. V was clipped by 2 bases and J by 4 bases, with 9 bases between them. Isolation of naive CD8 T cells was achieved by sorting on a CD8+CD4-CCR7+CD45RA+ phenotype. Making the bulk TCR libraries relied on previously described methods and listed TCR primers. TCRdb passed the PCR reads through MiXCR, listing each CDR3 protein once. The sample shows about 630,000 distinct CDR3 sequences, around 25% of them seen only once. The clonotype originates from a human donor in good health. Some libraries in this study had Jurkat cell RNA spiked in. Sequencing was performed on naive CD8+ T cells from blood, with Jurkat cell RNA spiked in. Subset: FACS-sorted CD8+CD4-CCR7+CD45RA+ naive T cells. The chain couples TRBV12-3 or TRBV12-4 to TRBJ1-5; no reliable D call. In DNA form, the CDR3 reads TGTGCCAGCAGTTTATTCGGTGATAATCAGCCCCAGCATTTT. Translation gives CASSLFGDNQPQHF.